These T cell receptor beta chains were read from a single sample in a study of beta chain features in type 1 diabetes. The table came from immunoSEQ multiplex PCR; TCRdb's copy has only in-frame clones and leaves some out. The sample includes about 900,000 clones, 15% to 20% of them seen just once. Sequenced: naive CD4+ T cells from blood. The origin of the receptors is a woman between 18 and 29 years old in good health. CDR3s include the opening cysteine and the closing phenylalanine or tryptophan. A D gene is named only where the DNA matches it firmly. Rows may omit the clone size; those that give it use once, few, many or a size class.

TRBJ2-5 TRBD2 15 TRBV6-6 few TGTGCCAGCAGTTACAGGACTAGTCGCCAAGAGACCCAGTACTTC CASSYRTSRQETQYF
TRBJ2-3 NA 12 TRBV5-1 few TGCGCCAGCAGCTTGGTAGCCGATACGCAGTATTTT CASSLVADTQYF
TRBJ2-2 TRBD1 13 TRBV2 few TGTGCCAGCGGGACAGGGAACACCGGGGAGCTGTTTTTT CASGTGNTGELFF
TRBJ2-7 NA 11 TRBV2 few TGTGCCAGCAGTGGGAGCTACGAGCAGTACTTC CASSGSYEQYF
TRBJ2-7 TRBD1 15 TRBV7-9 NA TGTGCCAGCAGCCCCTCCGGGACAGTCATCTACGAGCAGTACTTC CASSPSGTVIYEQYF
TRBJ2-7 TRBD1 13 TRBV29-1 NA TGCAGCGTTGAATATGGACAGGGCTACGAGCAGTACTTC CSVEYGQGYEQYF
TRBJ2-5 TRBD2 16 TRBV7-2 NA TGTGCCAGCAGCTTAGGAGGGACTAGCGCCCAAGAGACCCAGTACTTC CASSLGGTSAQETQYF
TRBJ2-3 NA 14 TRBV27 NA TGTGCCAGCAGTTTTGGCGGGAGCACAGATACGCAGTATTTT CASSFGGSTDTQYF
TRBJ2-3 NA 17 TRBV18 NA TGTGCCAGCTCACCGTTGGACAGTAGTCTTAGCACAGATACGCAGTATTTT CASSPLDSSLSTDTQYF
TRBJ2-1 NA 15 TRBV5-1 few TGCGCCAGCAGCTTGGGTCTTCGACACCCAAATGAGCAGTTCTTC CASSLGLRHPNEQFF
TRBJ2-5 TRBD1 13 TRBV6-1 few TGTGCCAGCTTAGACAGGGGCTCGGAGACCCAGTACTTC CASLDRGSETQYF
TRBJ1-1 NA 12 TRBV11-1 few TGTGCCAGCAGCTTGAGGGTCTCTGAAGCTTTCTTT CASSLRVSEAFF
TRBJ2-3 NA 15 TRBV7-9 NA TGTGCCAGCAGCTTTATGCCTGTGGGGACAGATACGCAGTATTTT CASSFMPVGTDTQYF
TRBJ2-7 NA 13 TRBV5-1 few TGCGCCAGCAGCTTTGCGACAGGCAGCGAGCAGTACTTC CASSFATGSEQYF
TRBJ2-3 TRBD2 15 TRBV7-2 NA TGTGCCAGCAGCTTCACTAGCGGCTACACAGATACGCAGTATTTT CASSFTSGYTDTQYF
TRBJ1-5 TRBD1 14 TRBV27 few TGTGCCAGCAGTCGGGACAGGGCCTATCAGCCCCAGCATTTT CASSRDRAYQPQHF
TRBJ2-6 NA 19 TRBV5-1 few TGCGCCAGCAGCTACTTGGGTGGACCCATTCCCTCTGGGGCCAACGTCCTGACTTTC CASSYLGGPIPSGANVLTF
TRBJ2-7 NA 12 TRBV28 NA TGTGCCAGCAGTTCAGGCCTCTACGAGCAGTACTTC CASSSGLYEQYF
TRBJ2-3 TRBD2 11 TRBV2 NA TGTGCCATCCTAGCGGGAGGGACGCAGTATTTT CAILAGGTQYF
TRBJ1-1 TRBD1 15 TRBV7-9 few TGTGCCAGCAACAGGGGACCCGAGGTGGTAACTGAAGCTTTCTTT CASNRGPEVVTEAFF
TRBJ2-7 NA 14 TRBV5-1 NA TGCGCCAGCAGCTTGGGGGGACGCATCTACGAGCAGTACTTC CASSLGGRIYEQYF
TRBJ2-3 NA 16 TRBV7-8 NA TGTGCCAGCAGCTCCACAGAGCGTAGGGGCACAGATACGCAGTATTTT CASSSTERRGTDTQYF
TRBJ2-1 NA 11 TRBV20-1 few TGCAGTGCTAGAGGTTACAATGAGCAGTTCTTC CSARGYNEQFF
TRBJ2-7 NA 15 TRBV7-2 few TGTGCCAGCAGCCCCGAGGGCCACGGTCTCTACGAGCAGTACTTC CASSPEGHGLYEQYF
TRBJ2-2 NA 16 TRBV7-8 NA TGTGCCAGCAGCTGGGGCCTAAGAAGTGACACCGGGGAGCTGTTTTTT CASSWGLRSDTGELFF
TRBJ1-4 NA 14 TRBV28 few TGTGCCAGCTTAGAGCGGGGAGGTCCGGAAAAACTGTTTTTT CASLERGGPEKLFF
TRBJ2-7 NA 16 TRBV6-5 NA TGTGCCAGCAGTTACGGCCCCTCGGGGCTTTCCTACGAGCAGTACTTC CASSYGPSGLSYEQYF
TRBJ2-7 NA 11 TRBV7-9 NA TGTGCCAGCAGCCTCCAGTACGAGCAGTACTTC CASSLQYEQYF
TRBJ1-5 NA 14 TRBV19 few TGTGCCAGTAGTATCATGAAGATCAATCAGCCCCAGCATTTT CASSIMKINQPQHF
TRBJ1-5 NA 13 TRBV2 few TGTGCCAGCAGTGCCCGGGAGGTGAGGGCCCAGCATTTT CASSAREVRAQHF
TRBJ1-4 TRBD1 15 TRBV5-4 few TGTGCCAGCAGCTTGGGAGGGACAGGGAATGAAAAACTGTTTTTT CASSLGGTGNEKLFF
TRBJ1-2 NA 18 TRBV5-5 few TGTGCCAGCAGCGTTATAGGGGACGGAGCCCTCTTGTTCAATGGCTACACCTTC CASSVIGDGALLFNGYTF
TRBJ2-7 TRBD2 16 TRBV6-6 few TGTGCCAGCAGCTCATCCAGCGGGAGCGGTCCGAGGGAGCAGTACTTC CASSSSSGSGPREQYF
TRBJ2-1 NA 14 TRBV7-3 NA TGTGCCAGCGCTGGAGGGAGGACCTACAATGAGCAGTTCTTC CASAGGRTYNEQFF
TRBJ2-7 NA 14 TRBV5-1 few TGCGCCAGCAGTCGGGGGATAGCTTCCTACGAGCAGTACTTC CASSRGIASYEQYF
TRBJ2-5 NA 14 TRBV5-4 NA TGTGCCAGCAGCTTGGGACTACCCAGGGAGACCCAGTACTTC CASSLGLPRETQYF